These 24 T cell receptor beta chains originate from one sample sequenced in a study of blood T cell repertoires in COVID-19. The table came from immunoSEQ multiplex PCR; TCRdb's copy has only in-frame clones and leaves some out. The sample has about 190,000 clones, more than 70% seen once; the top ten hold roughly 10%. The sample consisted of peripheral blood. The receptors come from an elderly woman with active or convalescent COVID-19.

The V gene is TRBV5-1, the J gene TRBJ2-3, with 11 positions matching TRBD2. Germline assignment: CDR1 SGHRS and CDR2 YFSETQ. The CDR3 runs to 17 residues. With V trimmed by 5 bases and J by 3 bases, 11 bases remained unmatched. The CDR3 sequence: CASSLGATSGITDTQYF. CDR3 coding DNA: TGCGCCAGCAGTTTAGGGGCGACTAGCGGGATAACAGATACGCAGTATTTT.

This clone was recorded only once. The junction does not match germline at one end; this may be a read error. The CDR3 loop is CASREGTGLYEQYF. The CDR3 DNA sequence: TGTGCCAGCAGGGAAGGGACAGGTCTCTACGAGCAGTACTTC. The genes are TRBV2 and TRBJ2-7; 8 bases are shared with TRBD1. Germline loops: CDR1 SNHLY, CDR2 FYNNEI. This CDR3 has 14 amino acids.

The chain combines TRBV19 with TRBJ1-1; D unresolved. The V gene lost 3 bases and the J gene lost 4 bases, with 12 bases spanning the gap. From germline, CDR1 is LNHDA and CDR2 SQIVND (reference sequence). The CDR3 has 14 amino acids. The CDR3 coding sequence is TGTGCCAGTAGTATCCCCCCCAGTTCCACTGAAGCTTTCTTT. As protein: CASSIPPSSTEAFF. Full variable domain (missing parts from reference TRBV19 and TRBJ1-1): DGGITQSPKYLFRKEGQNVTLSCEQNLNHDAMYWYRQDPGQGLRLIYYSQIVNDFQKGDIAEGYSVSREKKESFPLTVTSAQKNPTAFYLCASSIPPSSTEAFFGQGTRLTVV.

The table lists this clone with a few counts. This chain connects TRBV28 to TRBJ1-4, with 8 bases that match TRBD1. V lost 6 bases and J lost 2; bases outside the gene matches: 5. The CDR3 sequence is 15 residues long. Germline V CDR1 and CDR2: MDHEN, SYDVKM. Here the CDR3 reads CASRSQGATNEKLFF. In DNA, the CDR3 is TGTGCCAGCAGGTCTCAGGGGGCCACTAATGAAAAACTGTTTTTT.

The rearrangement joins TRBV5-6 to TRBJ1-5; D is unclear. The length of the CDR3 is 12 residues. V shed 6 bases and J shed 4 bases, with 8 bases lying between them. CDR1 SGHDT and CDR2 YYEEEE come from the germline V gene. CDR3 nucleotide sequence: TGTGCCAGCATAGTCTCTAATCAGCCCCAGCATTTT. This encodes CASIVSNQPQHF.

The chain recombines TRBV28 with TRBJ1-1, with 10 bases that match TRBD1. V lost 3 bases and J lost 8; bases outside the gene matches: 9. Germline V gene sequence: CDR1 MDHEN, CDR2 SYDVKM. This CDR3 is 15 amino acids long. The CDR3 loop is CASSFAGTGAKEAFF. CDR3 coding DNA: TGTGCCAGCAGTTTCGCCGGGACAGGGGCTAAAGAAGCTTTCTTT.

This chain joins TRBV25-1 and TRBJ2-3; TRBD2 agrees at 13 bases. V was pared by 2 bases and J by 4 bases, with 6 bases of the junction left unmatched. Germline V CDR1 and CDR2: MGHDK, SYGVNS. The CDR3 sequence is 17 residues long. For the CDR3, the DNA is TGTGCCAGCAGTGAAGAGACTAGCGGGAGGTGGTCAGATACGCAGTATTTT. This translates into CASSEETSGRWSDTQYF.

The V and J genes are TRBV5-4 and TRBJ2-7, with 11 bases matching TRBD1. The germline CDR1 and CDR2 sequences are SGHNT and YYREEE (reference sequence). The CDR3 extends over 15 amino acids. Germline trimming cut 4 bases from V and 5 bases from J; bases unmatched to any gene: 8. The CDR3 DNA follows: TGTGCCAGCAGCCGTCTCGGACAGGGGGCCAACGAGCAGTACTTC. Amino acid sequence: CASSRLGQGANEQYF. The variable domain in full, completed from reference TRBV5-4 and TRBJ2-7, reads ETGVTQSPTHLIKTRGQQVTLRCSSQSGHNTVSWYQQALGQGPQFIFQYYREEENGRGNFPPRFSGLQFPNYSSELNVNALELDDSALYLCASSRLGQGANEQYFGPGTRLTVT.

V is TRBV5-6 and J is TRBJ1-2; 7 bases align to TRBD1. Germline V gene sequence: CDR1 SGHDT, CDR2 YYEEEE. The trim removed 0 bases at V and 5 bases at J, leaving 7 bases unmatched. The CDR3 has 15 amino acids. CDR3 sequence (DNA): TGTGCCAGCAGCTTGGTAACAGGGGATAGGTATGGCTACACCTTC. Protein: CASSLVTGDRYGYTF.

The chain combines TRBV18 with TRBJ1-2; no definite D call. V was trimmed by 0 bases and J by 8 bases, leaving 13 bases between them. CDR1 and CDR2 from the germline V gene are KGHSH and LQKENI. The CDR3 covers 14 residues. In nucleotides, the CDR3 is TGTGCCAGCTCACCACCCGCCAGATCGGGAGGCTACACCTTC. This encodes CASSPPARSGGYTF.

This chain links TRBV29-1 with TRBJ1-4, with TRBD1 matching 8 bases. CDR3 length equals 17 residues. CDR1 and CDR2 from the germline V gene are SQVTM and ANQGSEA. Trimming removed 4 bases from V and 3 bases from J; junction bases left unmatched: 13. The CDR3 reads CSVGHSTQGAANEKLFF. The CDR3 DNA reads TGCAGCGTTGGACACTCAACTCAGGGGGCCGCTAATGAAAAACTGTTTTTT. The variable domain in full, with the rest retrieved from reference TRBV29-1 and TRBJ1-4, is SAVISQKPSRDICQRGTSLTIQCQVDSQVTMMFWYRQQPGQSLTLIATANQGSEATYESGFVIDKFPISRPNLTFSTLTVSNMSPEDSSIYLCSVGHSTQGAANEKLFFGSGTQLSVL.

For the CDR3, the DNA is TGCGCCAGCAGTCAATCCGGACAGGGGGCCTATAATTCACCCCTCCACTTT. Its protein product is CASSQSGQGAYNSPLHF. The chain recombines TRBV23-1 with TRBJ1-6; 10 nucleotides line up with TRBD1. TRBV23-1 is recorded as an ORF, its role being uncertain. The CDR3 is made up of 17 amino acids. Trimming took 0 bases from V and 2 from J; bases not matched to a gene: 1.

The J gene is TRBJ1-4, the V gene TRBV2, with D possibly being TRBD1 (6 bases). Trimming removed 2 bases at V and 0 bases at J, with 13 bases between. Germline V gene lookup returns CDR1 SNHLY and CDR2 FYNNEI. The CDR3 consists of 17 residues. The CDR3 nucleotides are TGTGCCAGCAGTGAATGGGGGCAGGCAGCAACTAATGAAAAACTGTTTTTT. Translating it yields CASSEWGQAATNEKLFF.

The table lists this clone with a few counts. The DNA for the CDR3 is TGTGCCAGCTCATCCCTCGTCAGGGTCAATCAGCCCCAGCATTTT. It yields the protein CASSSLVRVNQPQHF. The chain uses TRBV19 and TRBJ1-5, with a weak D call TRBD1 (5 bases). V was cut by 9 bases and J by 3 bases, with 18 bases left in between. CDR1 LNHDA and CDR2 SQIVND come from the germline V gene (reference sequence). The CDR3 is 15 residues long.

This clone was observed a single time. The chain links TRBV2 to TRBJ2-6; D is perhaps TRBD1 (6 bases). Trimming removed 9 bases from V and 4 bases from J, with 16 bases in between. The CDR3 is made up of 15 amino acids. Germline values: CDR1 SNHLY, CDR2 FYNNEI. CDR3 sequence: CARLQGIDGANVLTF. The CDR3 bases are TGTGCCAGGTTACAGGGAATTGACGGGGCCAACGTCCTGACTTTC.

This chain uses TRBV6-1 with TRBJ1-5; TRBD1 is a possible D gene (5 bases). Germline CDR1 is MNHNS and CDR2 is SASEGT. V shed 2 bases and J shed 5 bases, with 13 bases lying between them. The CDR3 runs to 15 residues. The CDR3 loop reads CASSELPSGDQPQHF. For the CDR3, the DNA is TGTGCCAGCAGTGAATTACCTTCGGGGGATCAGCCCCAGCATTTT.

V usage is TRBV5-1 and J usage is TRBJ1-1; D ambiguous. Germline CDR1 SGHRS, CDR2 YFSETQ. This CDR3 comprises 13 residues. Trimming shortened V by 6 bases and J by 5 bases, and 14 bases separated the two germline ends. CDR3 sequence (DNA): TGCGCCAGCAACCGGGAGGAGGGAACTGAAGCTTTCTTT. Encoded protein: CASNREEGTEAFF.

In its sample, this clone was seen once. As DNA, the CDR3 is TGCGCCAGCAGCTTGGGACTGCCGAGAAGAGGGGAGCTGTTTTTT. Residues: CASSLGLPRRGELFF. The rearrangement links TRBV5-1 to TRBJ2-2, with D uncertain. Germline-derived CDR1 and CDR2 are SGHRS and YFSETQ. The CDR3 loop spans 15 amino acids. The V and J ends lost 0 bases and 8 bases respectively, with 14 bases between them.

CDR3 loop: CASSYPGGGETQYF. Written as DNA, the CDR3 is TGTGCCAGCAGTTACCCGGGGGGGGGAGAGACCCAGTACTTC. The chain has TRBV6-6 and TRBJ2-5; 8 bases agree with TRBD2. This CDR3 has 14 amino acids. The germline CDR1 and CDR2 sequences are MNHNY and SVGAGI (reference sequence). V was clipped by 2 bases and J by 4 bases; unmatched bases: 3.

The rearrangement uses TRBV6-6 and TRBJ2-3; D gene unclear. Germline loops: CDR1 MNHNY, CDR2 SVGAGI (reference sequence). V was shortened by 5 bases and J by 5 bases, with 5 bases between the two germline ends. The CDR3 covers 11 residues. DNA of the CDR3: TGTGCCAGCAGTCCCAGAGATACGCAGTATTTT. Encoded protein: CASSPRDTQYF.

The chain uses TRBV15 and TRBJ2-3, with D possibly being TRBD2 (5 bases). This CDR3 has 16 amino acids. In germline, CDR1 is LNHNV, CDR2 YYDKDF (reference sequence). V lost 1 base, J lost 1 base, and 12 bases lay in between. CDR3 DNA sequence: TGTGCCACCAGCAGAGGACGGAGGCTGGGCACAGATACGCAGTATTTT. Encoded protein: CATSRGRRLGTDTQYF.

The chain uses TRBV6-5 and TRBJ1-2, with 8 nucleotides matching TRBD1. This CDR3 spans 13 amino acids. With V trimmed by 5 bases and J by 5 bases, 4 bases remained unmatched. Germline V gene data show CDR1 as MNHEY and CDR2 as SVGAGI. This chain's CDR3 is CASSPDRAYGYTF. Written as DNA, the CDR3 is TGTGCCAGCAGTCCGGACAGGGCTTATGGCTACACCTTC.

The gene calls are TRBV5-1 and TRBJ2-1; 11 bases line up with TRBD2. Trimming took 0 bases from V and 10 from J; bases not matched to a gene: 0. The germline CDR1 and CDR2 sequences are SGHRS and YFSETQ. The CDR3 totals 13 residues. CDR3: CASSLGTSGEQFF. Here the CDR3 DNA reads TGCGCCAGCAGCTTGGGGACTAGCGGGGAGCAGTTCTTC.

The chain combines TRBV5-1 with TRBJ2-3, with D unresolved. V gave up 0 bases and J gave up 3 bases, with 11 bases separating them. CDR3 length: 15 amino acids. CDR1 and CDR2 (germline): SGHRS, YFSETQ. The DNA of the CDR3 is TGCGCCAGCAGCTTGGACGAGAGCTTAACAGATACGCAGTATTTT. Its protein product is CASSLDESLTDTQYF.